This T cell receptor (beta chain) was sequenced in a study of blood T cell repertoires in COVID-19. Study-level information: Italy, Spain and the United States were the sources of the convalescent and acute COVID-19 samples. PBMCs, B-cell-depleted T cells, or T cells provided the cDNA or gDNA that made up the material.

The repertoire was sequenced with immunoSEQ multiplex PCR; TCRdb's copy has only in-frame clones and lacks some. The table records fewer than 250,000 clones, 88% of them present only once. The V gene lost 1 base and the J gene lost 4 bases, with 17 bases spanning the gap. This CDR3 has 16 residues. The V gene's germline CDR1 is MGHDK and CDR2 SYGVNS. Source material: peripheral blood. This TCR was sampled from a woman between 35 and 50 years old who had recovered from COVID-19. The gene calls are TRBV25-1 and TRBJ2-7, with D unclear. The CDR3: CASSESTGYSSYEQYF. CDR3 DNA sequence: TGTGCCAGCAGTGAATCGACGGGTTACTCCTCTTACGAGCAGTACTTC.